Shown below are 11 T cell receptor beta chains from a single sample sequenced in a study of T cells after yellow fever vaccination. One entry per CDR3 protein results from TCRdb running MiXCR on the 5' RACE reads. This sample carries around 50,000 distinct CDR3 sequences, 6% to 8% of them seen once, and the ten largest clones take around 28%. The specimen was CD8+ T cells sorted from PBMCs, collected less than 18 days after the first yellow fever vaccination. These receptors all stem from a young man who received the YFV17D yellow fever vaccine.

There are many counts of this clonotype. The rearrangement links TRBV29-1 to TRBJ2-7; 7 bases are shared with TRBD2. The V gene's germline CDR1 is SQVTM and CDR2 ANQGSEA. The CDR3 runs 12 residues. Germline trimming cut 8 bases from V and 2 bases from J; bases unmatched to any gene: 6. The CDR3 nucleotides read TGCAGCTTTGGGGGGGAGGCCTACGAGCAGTACTTC. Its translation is CSFGGEAYEQYF.

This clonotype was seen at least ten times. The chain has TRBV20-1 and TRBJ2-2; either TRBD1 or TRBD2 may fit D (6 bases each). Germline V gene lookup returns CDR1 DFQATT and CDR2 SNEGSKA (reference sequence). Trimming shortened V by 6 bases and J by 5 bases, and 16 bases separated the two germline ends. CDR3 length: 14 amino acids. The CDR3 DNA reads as TGCAGTGCAGAAGCCGGGGGCCTGACCGGGGAGCTGTTTTTT. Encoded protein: CSAEAGGLTGELFF.

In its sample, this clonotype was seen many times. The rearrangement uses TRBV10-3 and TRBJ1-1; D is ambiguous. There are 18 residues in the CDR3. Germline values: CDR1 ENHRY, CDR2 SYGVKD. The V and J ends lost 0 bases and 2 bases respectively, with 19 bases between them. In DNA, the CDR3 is TGTGCCATCAGTGAGTCGAAGGCAGCCCAGGAGGCCAACACTGAAGCTTTCTTT. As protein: CAISESKAAQEANTEAFF.

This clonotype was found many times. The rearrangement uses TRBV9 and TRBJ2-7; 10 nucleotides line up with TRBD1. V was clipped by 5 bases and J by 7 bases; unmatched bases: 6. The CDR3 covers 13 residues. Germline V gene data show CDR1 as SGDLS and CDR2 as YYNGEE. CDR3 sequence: CASSGTGVGEQYF. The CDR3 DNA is TGTGCCAGCAGTGGGACAGGGGTGGGAGAGCAGTACTTC.

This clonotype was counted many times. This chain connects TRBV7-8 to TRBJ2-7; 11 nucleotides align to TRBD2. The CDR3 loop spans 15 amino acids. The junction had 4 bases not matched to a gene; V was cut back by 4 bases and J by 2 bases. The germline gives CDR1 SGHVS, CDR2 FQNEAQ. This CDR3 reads CASSSETSGAYEQYV. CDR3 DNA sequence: TGTGCCAGCAGCTCCGAGACTAGCGGGGCCTACGAGCAGTACGTC.

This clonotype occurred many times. The CDR3 here is CASSHYRAQPQHF. CDR3 coding DNA: TGTGCCAGCAGCCATTACAGGGCTCAGCCCCAGCATTTT. The rearrangement links TRBV3-1 to TRBJ1-5; a possible D gene is TRBD1 (6 bases). Trimming shortened V by 3 bases and J by 6 bases, and 9 bases separated the two germline ends. Germline V gene lookup returns CDR1 LGHDT and CDR2 YNNKEL (reference sequence). The CDR3 length is 13 residues.

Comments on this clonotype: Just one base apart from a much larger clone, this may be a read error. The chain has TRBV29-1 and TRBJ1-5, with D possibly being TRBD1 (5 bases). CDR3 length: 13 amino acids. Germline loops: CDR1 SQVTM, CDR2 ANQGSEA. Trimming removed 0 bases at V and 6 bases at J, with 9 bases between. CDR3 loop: CSVEDGTAQPQHF. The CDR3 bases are TGCAGCGTTGAAGACGGGACGGCTCAGCCCCAGCATTTT. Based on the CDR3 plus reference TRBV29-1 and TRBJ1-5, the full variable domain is SAVISQKPSRDICQRGTSLTIQCQVDSQVTMMFWYRQQPGQSLTLIATANQGSEATYESGFVIDKFPISRPNLTFSTLTVSNMSPEDSSIYLCSVEDGTAQPQHFGDGTRLSIL.

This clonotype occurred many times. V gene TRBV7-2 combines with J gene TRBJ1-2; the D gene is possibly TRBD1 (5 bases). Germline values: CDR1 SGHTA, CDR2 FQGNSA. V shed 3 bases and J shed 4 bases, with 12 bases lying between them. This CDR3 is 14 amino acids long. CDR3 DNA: TGTGCCAGCAGCTTCCCAGGGATCACCTATGGCTACACCTTC. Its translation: CASSFPGITYGYTF. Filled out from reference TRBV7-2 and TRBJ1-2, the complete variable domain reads GAGVSQSPSNKVTEKGKDVELRCDPISGHTALYWYRQSLGQGLEFLIYFQGNSAPDKSGLPSDRFSAERTGGSVSTLTIQRTQQEDSAVYLCASSFPGITYGYTFGSGTRLTVV.

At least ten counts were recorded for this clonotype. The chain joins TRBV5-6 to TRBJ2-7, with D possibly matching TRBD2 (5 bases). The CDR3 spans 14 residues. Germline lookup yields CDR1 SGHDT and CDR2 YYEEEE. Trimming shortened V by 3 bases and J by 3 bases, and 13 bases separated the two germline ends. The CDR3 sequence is CASSSTNRDYEQYV. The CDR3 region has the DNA TGTGCCAGCAGCTCGACGAACCGGGACTACGAGCAGTACGTC.

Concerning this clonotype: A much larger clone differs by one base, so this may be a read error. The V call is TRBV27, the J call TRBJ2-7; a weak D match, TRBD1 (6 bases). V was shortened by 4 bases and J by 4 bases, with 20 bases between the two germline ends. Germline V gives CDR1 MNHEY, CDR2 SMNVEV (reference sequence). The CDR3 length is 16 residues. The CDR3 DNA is TGTGCCAGCAGTTCTACCGGGACAAGAGGAATATACGAGCAGTACTTC. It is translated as CASSSTGTRGIYEQYF.

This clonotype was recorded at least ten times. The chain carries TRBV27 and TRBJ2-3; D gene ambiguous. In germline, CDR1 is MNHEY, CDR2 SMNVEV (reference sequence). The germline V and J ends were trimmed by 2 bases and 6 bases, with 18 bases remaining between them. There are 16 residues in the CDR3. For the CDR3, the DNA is TGTGCCAGCAGTTTAGGAGTGCTTCCAGGCCTGGATACGCAGTATTTT. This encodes CASSLGVLPGLDTQYF.